This T cell receptor beta chain was found in a study of cytomegalovirus exposure and HLA in healthy donors. J gave up 4 bases and V 3 bases, and 11 bases lay outside the gene matches. The CDR3 is made up of 16 amino acids. CDR1 and CDR2 from the germline V gene are LNHDA and SQIVND (reference sequence). With regard to this clone: Its antigen remains unknown.

The repertoire was sequenced with immunoSEQ multiplex PCR; TCRdb's copy has only in-frame clones and lacks some. The repertoire holds 160,000 or so clones, about 82% seen once, with approximately 2.3% in the top ten. General study points: Rare TCR sequences dominated, though some public TCRs recurred in many donors. In vitro, three CMV-associated chains proved specific for CMV antigens.

The donors formed part of the approximately 120-subject validation cohort, distinct from the roughly 600-subject first cohort. V usage is TRBV19 and J usage is TRBJ2-5; TRBD1 matches at 7 bases. The sequence was collected from a man aged 30 to 39 in good health and CMV-seropositive. Sequencing was carried out using PBMCs. The CDR3 nucleotides read TGTGCCAGTAGTATTAGTAGGGGGCGAGTTGGAGAGACCCAGTACTTC. Amino acid sequence: CASSISRGRVGETQYF.